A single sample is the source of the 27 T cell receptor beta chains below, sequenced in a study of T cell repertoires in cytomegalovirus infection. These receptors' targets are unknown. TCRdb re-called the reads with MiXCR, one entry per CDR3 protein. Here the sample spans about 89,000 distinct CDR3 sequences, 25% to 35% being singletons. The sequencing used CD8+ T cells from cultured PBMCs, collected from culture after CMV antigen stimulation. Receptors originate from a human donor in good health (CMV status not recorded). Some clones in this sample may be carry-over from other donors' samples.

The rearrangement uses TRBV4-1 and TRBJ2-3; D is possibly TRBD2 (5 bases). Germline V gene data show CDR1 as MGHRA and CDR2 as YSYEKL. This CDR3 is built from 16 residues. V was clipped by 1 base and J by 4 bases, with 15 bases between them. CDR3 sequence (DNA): TGCGCCAGCAGCCAAGCCCCCCCCGTGGGAGCAGATACGCAGTATTTT. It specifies CASSQAPPVGADTQYF.

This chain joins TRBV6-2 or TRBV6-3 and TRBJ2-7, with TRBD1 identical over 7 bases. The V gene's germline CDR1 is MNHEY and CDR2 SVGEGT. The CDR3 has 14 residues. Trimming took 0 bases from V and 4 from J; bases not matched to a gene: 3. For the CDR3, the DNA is TGTGCCAGCAGTTACTCACAGGGGAGATACGAGCAGTACTTC. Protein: CASSYSQGRYEQYF.

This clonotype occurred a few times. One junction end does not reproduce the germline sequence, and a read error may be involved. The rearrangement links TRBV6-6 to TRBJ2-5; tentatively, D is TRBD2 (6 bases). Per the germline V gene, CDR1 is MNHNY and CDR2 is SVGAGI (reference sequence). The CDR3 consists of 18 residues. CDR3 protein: CASTYGGVGYEWQETQYF. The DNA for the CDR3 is TGTGCCAGCACTTACGGGGGTGTAGGGTACGAATGGCAAGAGACCCAGTACTTC.

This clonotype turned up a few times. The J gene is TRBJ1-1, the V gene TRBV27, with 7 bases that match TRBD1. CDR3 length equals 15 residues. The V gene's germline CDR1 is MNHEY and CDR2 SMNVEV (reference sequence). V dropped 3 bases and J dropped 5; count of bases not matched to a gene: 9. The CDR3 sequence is CASSFSIGGGTEAFF. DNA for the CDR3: TGTGCCAGCAGTTTTAGTATAGGGGGCGGGACTGAAGCTTTCTTT.

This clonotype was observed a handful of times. The CDR3, as DNA: TGTGCCAGCAGTTCCCCATTTCGGACAGGTTCTAACTATGGCTACACCTTC. Residues: CASSSPFRTGSNYGYTF. The chain recombines TRBV28 with TRBJ1-2; 7 bases line up with TRBD1. The V gene's germline CDR1 is MDHEN and CDR2 SYDVKM. The CDR3 spans 17 residues. After removal of 4 bases from V and 0 bases from J, the junction contained 11 bases not matched to a gene.

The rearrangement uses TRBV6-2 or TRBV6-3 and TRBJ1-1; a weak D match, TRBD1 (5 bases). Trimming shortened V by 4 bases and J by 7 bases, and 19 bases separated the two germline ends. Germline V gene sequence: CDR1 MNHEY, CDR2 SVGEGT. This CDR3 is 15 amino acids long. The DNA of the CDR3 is TGTGCCAGCAGTTCCCTCGGACGCGAGGGGAGTGAAGCTTTCTTT. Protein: CASSSLGREGSEAFF.

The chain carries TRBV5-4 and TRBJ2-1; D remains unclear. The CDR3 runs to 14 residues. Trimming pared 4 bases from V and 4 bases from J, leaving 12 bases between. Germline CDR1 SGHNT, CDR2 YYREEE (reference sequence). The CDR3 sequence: CASSRWSDYNEQFF. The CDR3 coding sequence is TGTGCCAGCAGCCGGTGGTCGGATTACAATGAGCAGTTCTTC.

The CDR3 sequence is CASSLGSGAYEQYF. The CDR3 DNA reads TGTGCCAGCAGCTTAGGGTCAGGGGCCTACGAGCAGTACTTC. The rearrangement links TRBV7-9 to TRBJ2-7; TRBD1 might be the D (6 bases). The CDR3 has 14 residues. V was clipped by 1 base and J by 2 bases, with 9 bases between them. Germline lookup yields CDR1 SEHNR and CDR2 FQNEAQ (reference sequence). The whole variable domain, filled in from reference TRBV7-9 and TRBJ2-7, reads DTGVSQNPRHKITKRGQNVTFRCDPISEHNRLYWYRQTLGQGPEFLTYFQNEAQLEKSRLLSDRFSAERPKGSFSTLEIQRTEQGDSAMYLCASSLGSGAYEQYFGPGTRLTVT.

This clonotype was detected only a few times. CDR3 sequence (DNA): TGTGCCAGCGGCTCTACAGGGGATTATGGCTACACCTTC. Translating gives CASGSTGDYGYTF. The chain combines TRBV27 with TRBJ1-2; TRBD1 aligns across 7 bases. V dropped 8 bases and J dropped 5; count of bases not matched to a gene: 8. The CDR3 totals 13 residues. In germline, CDR1 is MNHEY, CDR2 SMNVEV (reference sequence).

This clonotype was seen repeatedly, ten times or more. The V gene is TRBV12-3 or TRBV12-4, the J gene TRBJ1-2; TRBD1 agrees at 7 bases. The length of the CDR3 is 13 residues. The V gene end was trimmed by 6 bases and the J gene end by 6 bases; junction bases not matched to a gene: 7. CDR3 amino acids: CASSPTGMHGYTF. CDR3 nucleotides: TGTGCCAGCAGCCCGACAGGGATGCATGGCTACACCTTC.

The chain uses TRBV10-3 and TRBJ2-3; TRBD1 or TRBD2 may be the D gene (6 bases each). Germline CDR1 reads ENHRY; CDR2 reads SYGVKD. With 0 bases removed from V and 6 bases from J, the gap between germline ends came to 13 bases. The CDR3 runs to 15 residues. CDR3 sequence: CAISESGGTGDTQYF. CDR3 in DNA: TGTGCCATCAGTGAGTCCGGGGGCACAGGGGATACGCAGTATTTT.

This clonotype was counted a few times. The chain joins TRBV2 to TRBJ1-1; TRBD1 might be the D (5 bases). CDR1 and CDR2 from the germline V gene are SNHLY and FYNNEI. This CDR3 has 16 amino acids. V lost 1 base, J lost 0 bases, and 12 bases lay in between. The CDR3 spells CASSEGGGYVNTEAFF. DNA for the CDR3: TGTGCCAGCAGTGAAGGGGGGGGTTACGTGAACACTGAAGCTTTCTTT.

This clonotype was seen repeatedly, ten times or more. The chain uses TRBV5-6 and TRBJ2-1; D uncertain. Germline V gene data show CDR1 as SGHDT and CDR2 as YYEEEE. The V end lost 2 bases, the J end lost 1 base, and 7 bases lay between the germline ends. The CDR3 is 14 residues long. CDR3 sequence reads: CASSFKGSYNEQFF. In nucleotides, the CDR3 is TGTGCCAGCAGCTTTAAGGGATCCTACAATGAGCAGTTCTTC.

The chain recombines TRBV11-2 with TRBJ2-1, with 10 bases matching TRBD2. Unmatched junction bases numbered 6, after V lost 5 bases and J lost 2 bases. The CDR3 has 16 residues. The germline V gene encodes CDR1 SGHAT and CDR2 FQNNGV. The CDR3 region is CASSRLAGVTYNEQFF. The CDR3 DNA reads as TGTGCCAGCAGCAGGCTAGCGGGGGTCACCTACAATGAGCAGTTCTTC.

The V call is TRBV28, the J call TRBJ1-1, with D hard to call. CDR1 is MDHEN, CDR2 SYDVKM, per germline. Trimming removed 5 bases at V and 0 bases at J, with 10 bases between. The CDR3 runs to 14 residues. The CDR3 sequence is CASSLMAMNTEAFF. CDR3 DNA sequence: TGTGCCAGCAGTCTCATGGCCATGAACACTGAAGCTTTCTTT.

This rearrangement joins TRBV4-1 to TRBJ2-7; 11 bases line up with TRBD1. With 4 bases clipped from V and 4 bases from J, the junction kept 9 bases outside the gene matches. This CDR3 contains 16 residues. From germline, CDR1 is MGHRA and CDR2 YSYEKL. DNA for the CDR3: TGCGCCAGCAGCCTCTCCTTTGGGGACAGGGGGTACGAGCAGTACTTC. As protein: CASSLSFGDRGYEQYF.

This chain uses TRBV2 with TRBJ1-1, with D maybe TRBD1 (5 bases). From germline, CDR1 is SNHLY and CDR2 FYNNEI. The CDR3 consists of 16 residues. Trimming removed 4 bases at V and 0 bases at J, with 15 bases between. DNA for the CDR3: TGTGCCAGCAGTGGGGGGGTGGAGAAACTGAACACTGAAGCTTTCTTT. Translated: CASSGGVEKLNTEAFF.

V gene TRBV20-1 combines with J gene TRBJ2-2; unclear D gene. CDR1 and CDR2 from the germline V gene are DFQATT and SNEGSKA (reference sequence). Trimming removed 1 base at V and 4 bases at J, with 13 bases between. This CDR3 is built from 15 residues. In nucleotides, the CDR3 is TGCAGTGCTAGAGGAACCAGGTTTTTCACCGGGGAGCTGTTTTTT. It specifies CSARGTRFFTGELFF.

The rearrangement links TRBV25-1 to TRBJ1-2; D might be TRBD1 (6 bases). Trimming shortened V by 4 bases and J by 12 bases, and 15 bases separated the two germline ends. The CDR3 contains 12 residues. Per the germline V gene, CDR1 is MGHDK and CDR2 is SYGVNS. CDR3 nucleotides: TGTGCCAGCAGTGGGGAAAAGGGGGGGGACACCTTC. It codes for CASSGEKGGDTF.

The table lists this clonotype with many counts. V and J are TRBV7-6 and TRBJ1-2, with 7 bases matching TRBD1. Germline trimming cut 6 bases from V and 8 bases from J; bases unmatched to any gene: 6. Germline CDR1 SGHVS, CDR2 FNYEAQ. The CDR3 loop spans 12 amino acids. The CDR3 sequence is CASSSQGGGYTF. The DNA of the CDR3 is TGTGCCAGCAGTTCCCAGGGGGGAGGCTACACCTTC.

DNA for the CDR3: TGTGCCAGCTCCGGGGGGAACGAGCAGTACTTC. It yields the protein CASSGGNEQYF. The V gene is TRBV19, the J gene TRBJ2-7; 7 bases fit TRBD2. This CDR3 is 11 amino acids long. CDR1 LNHDA and CDR2 SQIVND come from the germline V gene (reference sequence). Trimming took 9 bases from V and 5 from J; bases not matched to a gene: 4.

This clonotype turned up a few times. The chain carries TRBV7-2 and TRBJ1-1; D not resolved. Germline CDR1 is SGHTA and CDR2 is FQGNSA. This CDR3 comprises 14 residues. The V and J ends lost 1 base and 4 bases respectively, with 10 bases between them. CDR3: CASSLGSPGTEAFF. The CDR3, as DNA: TGTGCCAGCAGCTTAGGGTCCCCTGGCACTGAAGCTTTCTTT.

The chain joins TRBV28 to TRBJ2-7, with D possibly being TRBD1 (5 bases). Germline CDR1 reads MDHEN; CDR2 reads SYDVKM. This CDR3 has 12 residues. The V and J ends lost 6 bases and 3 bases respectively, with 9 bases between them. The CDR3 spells CASRSQGYEQYF. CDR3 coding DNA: TGTGCCAGCAGGTCTCAGGGCTACGAGCAGTACTTC. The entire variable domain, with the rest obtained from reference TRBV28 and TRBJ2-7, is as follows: DVKVTQSSRYLVKRTGEKVFLECVQDMDHENMFWYRQDPGLGLRLIYFSYDVKMKEKGDIPEGYSVSREKKERFSLILESASTNQTSMYLCASRSQGYEQYFGPGTRLTVT.

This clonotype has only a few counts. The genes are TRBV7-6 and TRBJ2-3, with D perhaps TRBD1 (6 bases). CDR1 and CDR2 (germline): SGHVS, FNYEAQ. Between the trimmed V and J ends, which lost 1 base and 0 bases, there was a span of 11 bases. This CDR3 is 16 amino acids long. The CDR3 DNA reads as TGTGCCAGCAGCTTAGTCACAGGGCCTAGCACAGATACGCAGTATTTT. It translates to CASSLVTGPSTDTQYF.

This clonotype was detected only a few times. The CDR3 reads CASSLAGGNNEKLFF. CDR3 nucleotides: TGTGCCAGCAGCTTAGCGGGGGGGAATAATGAAAAACTGTTTTTT. V gene TRBV7-2 combines with J gene TRBJ1-4; possible D gene TRBD1, 5 bases. Germline V CDR1 and CDR2: SGHTA, FQGNSA. Trimming stripped 0 bases from V and 4 bases from J, with 9 bases between. This CDR3 contains 15 residues.

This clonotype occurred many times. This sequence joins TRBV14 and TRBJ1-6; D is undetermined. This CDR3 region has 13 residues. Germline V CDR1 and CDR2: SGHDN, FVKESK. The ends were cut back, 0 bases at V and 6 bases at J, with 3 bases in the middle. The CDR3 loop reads CASSQEGNSPLHF. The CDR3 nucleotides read TGTGCCAGCAGCCAAGAGGGTAATTCACCCCTCCACTTT. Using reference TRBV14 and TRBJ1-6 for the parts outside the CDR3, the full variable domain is EAGVTQFPSHSVIEKGQTVTLRCDPISGHDNLYWYRRVMGKEIKFLLHFVKESKQDESGMPNNRFLAERTGGTYSTLKVQPAELEDSGVYFCASSQEGNSPLHFGNGTRLTVT.

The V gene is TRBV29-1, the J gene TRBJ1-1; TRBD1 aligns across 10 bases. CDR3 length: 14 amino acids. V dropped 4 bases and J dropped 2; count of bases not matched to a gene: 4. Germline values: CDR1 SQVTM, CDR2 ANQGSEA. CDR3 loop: CSVGQGAGNTEAFF. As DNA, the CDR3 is TGCAGCGTTGGACAGGGGGCTGGTAACACTGAAGCTTTCTTT.